These 8 T cell receptor beta chains came from one sample sequenced in a study of tumor and adjacent non-tumor tissue in lung cancer. No cell sorting was done before RNA was extracted from the tissue. More than 3 cm separated this lung sample from the edge of the tumor. TCRbeta libraries were built with three rounds of nested PCR, modified from ARM-PCR. One entry per CDR3 protein results from TCRdb running MiXCR on the multiplex PCR reads. The top ten clones hold about half of a sample with 80,000 or so distinct CDR3 sequences, around 80% of them seen once. Sequenced input: distant non-tumor lung tissue. The receptors were gathered from a man aged 55 to 70 with non-small cell lung cancer.

This clonotype was observed a handful of times. This chain links TRBV28 with TRBJ2-3; D uncertain. Germline values: CDR1 MDHEN, CDR2 SYDVKM. This CDR3 is 12 amino acids long. Trimming took off 6 bases at V and 4 bases at J, with 8 bases between the two ends. In nucleotides, the CDR3 is TGTGCCAGCAGCTTGATAGCAGATACGCAGTATTTT. Its translation is CASSLIADTQYF.

With respect to this clonotype: Since no conserved phenylalanine or tryptophan closes the CDR3, a read error is the likely cause. The V and J genes are TRBV11-2 and TRBJ2-7, with 7 bases lining up with TRBD2. The germline CDR1 and CDR2 sequences are SGHAT and FQNNGV. The CDR3 runs to 17 residues. The CDR3 nucleotides read TGTACCAGCAGCCCCCTATCCGGGGCAGCGGGAAGATACGAGCAGTACCTC. As protein: CTSSPLSGAAGRYEQYL.

On this clonotype itself: The conserved final phenylalanine or tryptophan is absent from the CDR3, which likely points to a read error. The chain couples TRBV20-1 to TRBJ1-3; unclear D gene. Trimming pared 6 bases from V and 1 base from J, leaving 10 bases between. The CDR3 totals 13 residues. In germline, CDR1 is DFQATT, CDR2 SNEGSKA (reference sequence). CDR3 protein: CSANWTSGNTIYL. The CDR3 bases are TGCAGTGCCAATTGGACGTCTGGAAACACCATATATCTT.

This clonotype occurred many times. As DNA, the CDR3 is TGTGCCAGCTCGAAGGGGACTAGCGGGAGCACAGATACGCAGTATTTT. This translates into CASSKGTSGSTDTQYF. The chain has TRBV5-8 and TRBJ2-3; 12 nucleotides align to TRBD2. Germline CDR1 SGHTS, CDR2 YDEGEE. Unmatched junction bases numbered 6, after V lost 7 bases and J lost 0 bases. The CDR3 sequence is 16 residues long.

The chain uses TRBV30 and TRBJ2-1; the match to TRBD2 covers 10 bases. V trimming: 0 bases; J trimming: 7 bases; junction bases outside the gene matches: 6. Germline loops: CDR1 GTSNPN, CDR2 SVGIG (reference sequence). This CDR3 has 15 residues. The DNA for the CDR3 is TGTGCCTGGAGTGTGCCCAGCGGGGGGGCGAATGAGCAGTTCTTC. Its translation: CAWSVPSGGANEQFF.

A note on this clonotype: Lacking the conserved final phenylalanine or tryptophan, this CDR3 likely reflects a read error. V gene TRBV11-3 combines with J gene TRBJ2-1; no definite D call. The CDR3 is 13 residues long. Germline V gene sequence: CDR1 SGHNT, CDR2 YENEEA. The CDR3 reads CTISLGQAVEQFL. CDR3 DNA sequence: TGTACCATCAGCTTAGGTCAGGCGGTTGAGCAGTTCTTA.

A word on this clonotype: This may arise from a read error, as a much more abundant clone is one base away. The rearrangement joins TRBV6-4 to TRBJ2-2; D possibly matches TRBD1 or TRBD2 (5 bases each). This CDR3 has 14 amino acids. From germline, CDR1 is MRHNA and CDR2 SNTAGT. CDR3 region: CASSSRGDTEELFF. Written as DNA, the CDR3 is TGTGCCAGCAGTTCGAGGGGTGACACCGAGGAGCTGTTTTTT.

Turning to this clonotype: With a much larger clone just one base away, this may be a read error. The rearrangement links TRBV2 to TRBJ1-6; no clear D. This CDR3 is 14 amino acids long. Trimming left V 10 bases short and J 6 bases short, with 16 bases between. Looked up from germline, CDR1 is SNHLY and CDR2 is FYNNEI. The CDR3 DNA follows: TGTGCCACAGCCAGCCAGGATTTTAATTCACCCCTCCACTTT. Translating gives CATASQDFNSPLHF. The full variable domain, in which reference TRBV2 and TRBJ1-6 provide the parts outside the CDR3, is EPEVTQTPSHQVTQMGQEVILRCVPISNHLYFYWYRQILGQKVEFLVSFYNNEISEKSEIFDDQFSVERPDGSNFTLKIRSTKLEDSAMYFCATASQDFNSPLHFGNGTRLTVT.